A single sample gave rise to the 16 T cell receptor beta chains below, sequenced in a study of CD8 T cells in ankylosing spondylitis. TCRdb passed the 5' RACE reads through MiXCR, listing each CDR3 protein once. Of fewer than 400,000 distinct CDR3 sequences listed, approximately 20% were seen once; the top ten hold roughly a sixth. These TCRs' antigens remain unknown. Study-wide findings and caveats: A motif of under ten highly homologous TCR beta variants was seen as apparently characteristic of ankylosing spondylitis blood.

What was sequenced was blood, either unsorted or a sorted T cell fraction (not recorded which). These receptors were taken from a male donor with ankylosing spondylitis.

This sequence joins TRBV29-1 and TRBJ1-1; tentative D call: TRBD1 (6 bases). This CDR3 is 11 amino acids long. Germline V gives CDR1 SQVTM, CDR2 ANQGSEA. V dropped 7 bases and J dropped 1 base, with 7 bases sitting between them. The CDR3 loop is CSATGNTEAFF. The CDR3 DNA reads TGCAGCGCGACAGGGAACACTGAAGCTTTCTTT.

This clonotype was picked up a small number of times. The chain carries TRBV6-2 or TRBV6-3 and TRBJ2-7, with D perhaps given as TRBD1 or TRBD2 (5 bases each). Germline values: CDR1 MNHEY, CDR2 SVGEGT. There are 13 residues in the CDR3. Trimming stripped 7 bases from V and 2 bases from J, with 12 bases between. The CDR3 reads CASKRGTTYEQYF. CDR3 sequence (DNA): TGTGCCAGCAAGAGGGGTACGACCTACGAGCAGTACTTC.

The chain carries TRBV20-1 and TRBJ1-6, with D possibly TRBD1 on 6 matching bases. Trimming pared 5 bases from V and 9 bases from J, leaving 14 bases between. The V gene's germline CDR1 is DFQATT and CDR2 SNEGSKA (reference sequence). CDR3 size: 13 residues. In DNA form, the CDR3 reads TGCAGTGCTCATCAGGGGACCCGTTCACCCCTCCACTTT. Translated: CSAHQGTRSPLHF.

This clonotype was picked up a small number of times. This sequence joins TRBV24-1 and TRBJ2-7, with 9 bases that match TRBD1. CDR1 is KGHDR and CDR2 is SFDVKD in the germline V gene. V was pared by 0 bases and J by 2 bases, with 4 bases of the junction left unmatched. This CDR3 region has 16 residues. The CDR3 loop reads CATSDLRDRETYEQYF. DNA for the CDR3: TGTGCCACCAGTGATTTGAGGGACAGGGAAACCTACGAGCAGTACTTC.

This clonotype occurred many times. The rearrangement uses TRBV29-1 and TRBJ2-4; perhaps TRBD1 as D (6 bases). V was cut by 4 bases and J by 2 bases, with 12 bases left in between. The CDR3 has 14 residues. Germline V gene lookup returns CDR1 SQVTM and CDR2 ANQGSEA. This CDR3 reads CSVAGVLTKNIQYF. The CDR3 nucleotides read TGCAGCGTTGCAGGGGTTCTAACCAAAAACATTCAGTACTTC.

This rearrangement joins TRBV12-3 or TRBV12-4 to TRBJ2-3; 12 bases align to TRBD2. V dropped 6 bases and J dropped 7; count of bases not matched to a gene: 8. The length of the CDR3 is 15 residues. Here the CDR3 DNA reads TGTGCCAGCAGCACTCTAGCGGGAGGGAAAAATACGCAGTATTTT. Amino acid sequence: CASSTLAGGKNTQYF.

The rearrangement uses TRBV7-8 and TRBJ2-2, with TRBD2 matching 8 bases. The CDR3 runs 17 residues. Germline V gives CDR1 SGHVS, CDR2 FQNEAQ. The ends lost 5 bases at V and 4 bases at J; junction bases unmatched: 12. The DNA for the CDR3 is TGTGCCAGCAGCCGGGCCGTGGGTAGCGGGGCCACCGGGGAGCTGTTTTTT. Translation gives CASSRAVGSGATGELFF.

The chain links TRBV11-2 to TRBJ2-2; D perhaps matches TRBD2 (6 bases). The germline gives CDR1 SGHAT, CDR2 FQNNGV. The CDR3 covers 16 residues. V shed 4 bases and J shed 2 bases, with 14 bases lying between them. CDR3 sequence (DNA): TGTGCCAGCAGCTGGAGGGGCTACCCAAACACCGGGGAGCTGTTTTTT. It translates to CASSWRGYPNTGELFF.

The J gene is TRBJ2-3, the V gene TRBV7-2; D unclear. V shed 1 base and J shed 3 bases, with 11 bases lying between them. The CDR3 has 15 residues. Germline CDR1 and CDR2: SGHTA and FQGNSA. CDR3 bases: TGTGCCAGCAGCTTAGTTTCTCGTGGAACAGATACGCAGTATTTT. Its protein is CASSLVSRGTDTQYF.

The sample holds a few counts of this clonotype. The chain recombines TRBV27 with TRBJ2-1; D is undetermined. The CDR3 consists of 16 residues. V was clipped by 8 bases and J by 0 bases, with 17 bases between them. Germline CDR1 is MNHEY and CDR2 is SMNVEV (reference sequence). The CDR3 DNA reads TGTGCCAGCCGGATCTCCCGACGCGCCTCCTACAATGAGCAGTTCTTC. This codes for CASRISRRASYNEQFF.

The V and J genes are TRBV27 and TRBJ2-1; 11 nucleotides line up with TRBD2. Germline values: CDR1 MNHEY, CDR2 SMNVEV (reference sequence). This CDR3 spans 15 amino acids. Losses at the gene ends were 6 bases for V and 6 bases for J; bases not matched to a gene: 7. CDR3 coding DNA: TGTGCCAGCAGCTCTCTAGCGGGAGGAGTCAATGAGCAGTTCTTC. Translated: CASSSLAGGVNEQFF.

The genes are TRBV12-3 or TRBV12-4 and TRBJ1-2, with TRBD1 matching over 7 bases. V gave up 6 bases and J gave up 4 bases; unmatched junction bases: 5. This CDR3 comprises 13 residues. CDR3 protein: CASSPRDSYGYTF. CDR3 nucleotide sequence: TGTGCCAGCAGCCCTAGGGACAGCTATGGCTACACCTTC.

This chain connects TRBV27 to TRBJ2-1; tentatively, D is TRBD1 (6 bases). Germline CDR1 reads MNHEY; CDR2 reads SMNVEV (reference sequence). This CDR3 has 17 amino acids. Trimming pared 2 bases from V and 0 bases from J, leaving 14 bases between. CDR3: CASSLATGTSSYNEQFF. The DNA for the CDR3 is TGTGCCAGCAGTTTAGCTACCGGGACAAGCTCCTACAATGAGCAGTTCTTC.

The sample holds a few counts of this clonotype. One end of the junction fails to match germline, which may point to a read error. The chain is built from TRBV12-3 or TRBV12-4 and TRBJ2-1; D gene ambiguous. The CDR3 extends over 14 amino acids. The DNA for the CDR3 is TGTGCCAGCAACCGGGCCGACTCCGACAATGAGCAGTTCTTC. Translated: CASNRADSDNEQFF.

This chain uses TRBV24-1 with TRBJ2-1; D is uncertain. Trimming removed 1 base from V and 3 bases from J, with 3 bases in between. Per the germline V gene, CDR1 is KGHDR and CDR2 is SFDVKD. The length of the CDR3 is 13 residues. The DNA of the CDR3 is TGTGCCACCAGTGATTTTGTCTACAATGAGCAGTTCTTC. Residues: CATSDFVYNEQFF.

The CDR3 is CASSPRQGLRGYTF. CDR3 DNA: TGTGCCAGCAGTCCCCGACAGGGGTTGAGAGGCTACACCTTC. The genes are TRBV12-3 or TRBV12-4 and TRBJ1-2; 8 bases agree with TRBD1. The CDR3 has 14 residues. V lost 5 bases to trimming and J lost 8 bases; unmatched junction nucleotides: 10.